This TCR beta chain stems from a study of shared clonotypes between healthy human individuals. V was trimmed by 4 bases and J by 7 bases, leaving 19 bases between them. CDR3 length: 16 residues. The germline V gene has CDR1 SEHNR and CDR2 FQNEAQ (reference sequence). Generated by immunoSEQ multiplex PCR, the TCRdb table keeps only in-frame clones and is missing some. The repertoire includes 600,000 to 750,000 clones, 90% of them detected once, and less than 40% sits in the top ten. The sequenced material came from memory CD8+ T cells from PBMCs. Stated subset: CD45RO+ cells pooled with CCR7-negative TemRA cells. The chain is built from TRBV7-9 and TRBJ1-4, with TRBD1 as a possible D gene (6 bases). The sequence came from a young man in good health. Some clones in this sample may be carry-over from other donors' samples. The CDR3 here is CASSSPTGGGGEKLFF. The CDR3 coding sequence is TGTGCCAGCAGCTCCCCGACGGGGGGCGGGGGTGAAAAACTGTTTTTT.